Shown below are 14 T cell receptor beta chains from a single sample sequenced in a study of T cell responses to AZD1222 COVID-19 vaccine. Sequencing was performed with immunoSEQ multiplex PCR; in TCRdb, only in-frame clones are kept and a portion is missing. Altogether 90,000 to 140,000 clones are present, about 88% being singletons, with the ten largest covering about 9.3%. Sample: peripheral blood, taken on day 0 of AZD1222 vaccination. These TCRs come from an adult in good health.

This clone occurred once. This chain joins TRBV19 and TRBJ2-1; 7 nucleotides line up with TRBD1. The CDR3 has 14 residues. The ends lost 5 bases at V and 6 bases at J; junction bases unmatched: 7. CDR1 is LNHDA, CDR2 SQIVND, per germline (reference sequence). The CDR3 sequence: CASSYYDRANEQFF. The CDR3 DNA sequence: TGTGCCAGTAGTTATTATGACAGGGCCAATGAGCAGTTCTTC.

The chain carries TRBV11-3 and TRBJ2-1, with no clear D. The V end was cut by 0 bases, the J end by 5 bases, with 8 bases between. Germline V gene sequence: CDR1 SGHNT, CDR2 YENEEA. The CDR3 length is 14 residues. CDR3 protein: CASSLDPVNNEQFF. CDR3 in DNA: TGTGCCAGCAGCTTAGATCCGGTCAACAATGAGCAGTTCTTC.

V gene TRBV28 combines with J gene TRBJ1-5; D perhaps matches TRBD1 (5 bases). V was clipped by 8 bases and J by 0 bases, with 11 bases between them. The germline CDR1 and CDR2 sequences are MDHEN and SYDVKM. The CDR3 spans 14 residues. CDR3 sequence (DNA): TGTGCCAGCCTGCAGGACATTAGCAATCAGCCCCAGCATTTT. This encodes CASLQDISNQPQHF. Full variable domain (outside the CDR3, taken from reference TRBV28 and TRBJ1-5): DVKVTQSSRYLVKRTGEKVFLECVQDMDHENMFWYRQDPGLGLRLIYFSYDVKMKEKGDIPEGYSVSREKKERFSLILESASTNQTSMYLCASLQDISNQPQHFGDGTRLSIL.

This rearrangement joins TRBV10-3 to TRBJ1-5; the D gene is possibly TRBD1 (5 bases). Germline-derived CDR1 and CDR2 are ENHRY and SYGVKD. The CDR3 has 13 residues. Between the trimmed V and J ends, which lost 6 bases and 9 bases, there was a span of 15 bases. Here the CDR3 DNA reads TGTGCCATCAGAGGGGACTCCTCGGGGCCCCAGCATTTT. Amino acids: CAIRGDSSGPQHF.

The DNA for the CDR3 is TGTGCCAGCAGTGCCGGGACAGGGTCCTATGGCTACACCTTC. Protein sequence: CASSAGTGSYGYTF. V is TRBV28 and J is TRBJ1-2, with TRBD1 matching over 9 bases. The CDR3 runs 14 residues. Germline CDR1 reads MDHEN; CDR2 reads SYDVKM. After removal of 5 bases from V and 4 bases from J, the junction contained 5 bases not matched to a gene.

The V gene is TRBV5-1, the J gene TRBJ1-6, with D unclear. The V and J ends lost 0 bases and 6 bases respectively, with 10 bases between them. Germline V CDR1 and CDR2: SGHRS, YFSETQ. This CDR3 region has 15 residues. For the CDR3, the DNA is TGCGCCAGCAGCTTGGTTCAGGCGTCTAATTCACCCCTCCACTTT. Residues: CASSLVQASNSPLHF.

The V and J genes are TRBV5-1 and TRBJ2-7; D may be TRBD2 (5 bases). CDR3 length: 16 amino acids. In germline, CDR1 is SGHRS, CDR2 YFSETQ. Trimming removed 3 bases from V and 7 bases from J, with 23 bases in between. The CDR3 here is CASSSGSLGWYGEQYF. Written as DNA, the CDR3 is TGCGCCAGCAGCTCGGGGTCTCTGGGATGGTACGGGGAGCAGTACTTC.

The rearrangement links TRBV6-2 or TRBV6-3 to TRBJ1-4; TRBD1 aligns across 7 bases. Germline-derived CDR1 and CDR2 are MNHEY and SVGEGT. The CDR3 is 16 amino acids. J gave up 11 bases and V 0 bases, and 12 bases lay outside the gene matches. The DNA of the CDR3 is TGTGCCAGCAGTTACTCTTCCGGGAGGAGACAGGGTAAACTGTTTTTT. This gives the protein CASSYSSGRRQGKLFF.

The V gene is TRBV29-1, the J gene TRBJ1-2; D is unclear. The CDR3 is 15 residues long. In germline, CDR1 is SQVTM, CDR2 ANQGSEA. V was cut by 4 bases and J by 1 base, with 16 bases left in between. The CDR3: CSVAGSTANNYGYTF. In DNA form, the CDR3 reads TGCAGCGTTGCAGGTAGTACAGCTAATAACTATGGCTACACCTTC.

The chain employs TRBV30 and TRBJ2-4; D may be TRBD2 (5 bases). Germline V gives CDR1 GTSNPN, CDR2 SVGIG (reference sequence). Trimming left V 0 bases short and J 4 bases short, with 10 bases between. This CDR3 contains 14 residues. The CDR3 bases are TGTGCCTGGAGTGTAGGTCGGAGGAAAAACATTCAGTACTTC. The encoded protein is CAWSVGRRKNIQYF.

V usage is TRBV6-5 and J usage is TRBJ2-7, with 11 nucleotides matching TRBD2. The junction had 7 bases not matched to a gene; V was cut back by 8 bases and J by 4 bases. The CDR3 sequence is 14 residues long. Germline CDR1 is MNHEY and CDR2 is SVGAGI. CDR3 sequence (DNA): TGTGCCAGCGCCGGGACTAGCGGTCTTTACGAGCAGTACTTC. As protein: CASAGTSGLYEQYF.

The chain joins TRBV7-2 to TRBJ2-1; TRBD2 matches 7 bases. CDR3 length: 15 residues. Germline V gene lookup returns CDR1 SGHTA and CDR2 FQGNSA. The V and J ends lost 0 bases and 5 bases, in that order; junction bases with no gene match: 4. This chain's CDR3 is CASSLAGGDHNEQFF. The CDR3 DNA reads TGTGCCAGCAGCTTAGCGGGAGGGGACCACAATGAGCAGTTCTTC. The full variable domain, in which reference TRBV7-2 and TRBJ2-1 provide the parts outside the CDR3, is GAGVSQSPSNKVTEKGKDVELRCDPISGHTALYWYRQSLGQGLEFLIYFQGNSAPDKSGLPSDRFSAERTGGSVSTLTIQRTQQEDSAVYLCASSLAGGDHNEQFFGPGTRLTVL.

This rearrangement joins TRBV19 to TRBJ2-7; no reliable D call. The CDR3 totals 12 residues. Germline CDR1 LNHDA, CDR2 SQIVND (reference sequence). Trimming took off 3 bases at V and 4 bases at J, with 7 bases between the two ends. The CDR3 DNA reads as TGTGCCAGTAGTATGTGGGGATACGAGCAGTACTTC. Translating it yields CASSMWGYEQYF.

V gene TRBV9 combines with J gene TRBJ2-7, with 9 bases matching TRBD1. The germline V gene encodes CDR1 SGDLS and CDR2 YYNGEE. The V and J ends lost 2 bases and 5 bases, in that order; junction bases with no gene match: 8. This CDR3 spans 15 amino acids. Written as DNA, the CDR3 is TGTGCCAGCAGCGTGACCGGGACAGGGTGGAACGAGCAGTACTTC. Its translation: CASSVTGTGWNEQYF.